Below are 21 T cell receptor beta chains sequenced from a single sample in a study of T cells in Graves' hyperthyroidism and ophthalmopathy. Amplification of TCR beta CDR3 regions was performed using RNA transcripts as template. When the TCR CDR3 underwent first-round RT-PCR, the HTBI primer set was used. TCRdb independently ran MiXCR on the multiplex PCR reads; one entry per CDR3 protein. This sample has about 610,000 distinct CDR3 sequences, with about 43% found just once. Input material: peripheral blood or thyroid tissue (not recorded which). These receptors were obtained from a young woman with Graves' hyperthyroidism.

This chain links TRBV4-2 with TRBJ2-7, with 11 bases that match TRBD2. The CDR3 is 17 amino acids. Germline V gene sequence: CDR1 LGHNA, CDR2 YNFKEQ. V lost 3 bases to trimming and J lost 6 bases; unmatched junction nucleotides: 13. CDR3 bases: TGTGCCAGCAGCCAGCGGTCCGGACTAGCGGGCCCCTCCGAGCAGTACTTC. Protein: CASSQRSGLAGPSEQYF.

Regarding this clonotype: This may come from a read error, since a much larger clone is one base off. The chain uses TRBV20-1 and TRBJ2-7; 9 bases fit TRBD2. CDR1 and CDR2 from the germline V gene are DFQATT and SNEGSKA (reference sequence). The CDR3 extends over 18 amino acids. After removal of 1 base from V and 5 bases from J, the junction contained 18 bases not matched to a gene. The CDR3: CSARATGTSRTFYDEQYF. The CDR3 coding sequence is TGCAGTGCTAGAGCAACCGGGACTAGCAGGACCTTTTACGACGAGCAGTACTTC.

The chain employs TRBV20-1 and TRBJ1-6, with unresolved D. Trimming cost V 0 bases and J 4 bases, with 7 bases left between them. The length of the CDR3 is 14 residues. CDR1 is DFQATT and CDR2 is SNEGSKA in the germline V gene (reference sequence). CDR3 DNA: TGCAGTGCTAGAGAAGAGATTTATAATTCACCCCTCCACTTT. Translating it yields CSAREEIYNSPLHF.

This clonotype was recorded at least ten times. This rearrangement joins TRBV7-9 to TRBJ1-2; the match to TRBD1 covers 7 bases. Germline CDR1 SEHNR, CDR2 FQNEAQ (reference sequence). J was trimmed by 5 bases and V by 4 bases; bases with no gene match: 4. The CDR3 spans 13 residues. CDR3 in DNA: TGTGCCAGCAGCTCAGGGGGAGGGTATGGCTACACCTTC. Its protein product is CASSSGGGYGYTF. Complete variable domain (other parts from reference TRBV7-9 and TRBJ1-2): DTGVSQNPRHKITKRGQNVTFRCDPISEHNRLYWYRQTLGQGPEFLTYFQNEAQLEKSRLLSDRFSAERPKGSFSTLEIQRTEQGDSAMYLCASSSGGGYGYTFGSGTRLTVV.

The chain links TRBV10-3 to TRBJ1-2; D not resolved. CDR3 length: 17 residues. Germline V gene data show CDR1 as ENHRY and CDR2 as SYGVKD. V lost 5 bases and J 2 bases, leaving 21 bases between the germline ends. CDR3 amino acids: CAISNPPPDSLNYGYTF. In DNA, the CDR3 is TGTGCCATCAGTAACCCTCCCCCGGATAGCTTAAACTATGGCTACACCTTC.

The chain combines TRBV7-4 with TRBJ1-1; D remains ambiguous. Trimming shortened V by 5 bases and J by 7 bases, and 20 bases separated the two germline ends. The CDR3 totals 15 residues. Per the germline V gene, CDR1 is SGHVT and CDR2 is SQSDAQ. The CDR3 nucleotides are TGTGCCAGCAGCAGTCTAGCGGGAGTCGGGAGTGAAGCTTTCTTT. Encoded protein: CASSSLAGVGSEAFF. Full variable domain (remainder filled in from reference TRBV7-4 and TRBJ1-1): GAGVSQSPRYKVAKRGRDVALRCDSISGHVTLYWYRQTLGQGSEVLTYSQSDAQRDKSGRPSGRFSAERPERSVSTLKIQRTEQGDSAVYLCASSSLAGVGSEAFFGQGTRLTVV.

This clonotype occurred many times. This chain's CDR3 is CASSIAGGPYEQYF. The DNA for the CDR3 is TGTGCCAGTAGTATTGCGGGAGGGCCCTACGAGCAGTACTTC. This chain links TRBV19 with TRBJ2-7, with 9 nucleotides matching TRBD2. This CDR3 region has 14 residues. Germline CDR1 reads LNHDA; CDR2 reads SQIVND (reference sequence). V was clipped by 3 bases and J by 2 bases; unmatched bases: 2.

This sequence joins TRBV29-1 and TRBJ1-5; the match to TRBD1 covers 7 bases. The CDR3 totals 11 residues. Unmatched junction bases numbered 10, after V lost 8 bases and J lost 12 bases. Germline V CDR1 and CDR2: SQVTM, ANQGSEA. The CDR3 coding sequence is TGCAGCTCTGCTCGGGCAGGGGGCCAGCATTTT. Translation: CSSARAGGQHF.

This clonotype was observed at least ten times. This sequence joins TRBV2 and TRBJ2-5; 7 bases align to TRBD1. This CDR3 region has 14 residues. V trimming: 1 base; J trimming: 5 bases; junction bases outside the gene matches: 4. The V gene's germline CDR1 is SNHLY and CDR2 FYNNEI. The CDR3, as DNA: TGTGCCAGCAGTGAAGAGGGGGCAGGGGAGACCCAGTACTTC. Encoded protein: CASSEEGAGETQYF.

V gene TRBV7-9 combines with J gene TRBJ2-7; TRBD1 might be the D (5 bases). The germline CDR1 and CDR2 sequences are SEHNR and FQNEAQ (reference sequence). CDR3 length: 14 residues. V dropped 3 bases and J dropped 3 bases, with 12 bases sitting between them. CDR3 amino acids: CASSFQGEDYEQYF. The CDR3 DNA sequence: TGTGCCAGCAGCTTTCAGGGTGAGGACTACGAGCAGTACTTC.

The genes are TRBV15 and TRBJ1-2; TRBD1 matches 9 bases. CDR1 is LNHNV and CDR2 is YYDKDF in the germline V gene (reference sequence). The CDR3 sequence is 13 residues long. V gave up 3 bases and J gave up 4 bases; unmatched junction bases: 0. The CDR3 is CATSRDRGYGYTF. CDR3 in DNA: TGTGCCACCAGCAGGGACAGGGGCTATGGCTACACCTTC. Together with reference TRBV15 and TRBJ1-2, the CDR3 gives the full variable domain: DAMVIQNPRYQVTQFGKPVTLSCSQTLNHNVMYWYQQKSSQAPKLLFHYYDKDFNNEADTPDNFQSRRPNTSFCFLDIRSPGLGDTAMYLCATSRDRGYGYTFGSGTRLTVV.

This clonotype was recorded many times. The chain employs TRBV5-1 and TRBJ1-5, with D tentatively TRBD1 (5 bases). V shed 5 bases and J shed 0 bases, with 12 bases lying between them. Germline CDR1 reads SGHRS; CDR2 reads YFSETQ. This CDR3 region has 15 residues. CDR3 bases: TGCGCCAGCAGGAGGGACGATCATAGCAATCAGCCCCAGCATTTT. Translation gives CASRRDDHSNQPQHF.

For this clonotype: A read error is possible here, since a much larger clone lies one base away. This chain links TRBV2 with TRBJ1-4; D is perhaps TRBD1 (5 bases). CDR3 length: 12 residues. Germline V CDR1 and CDR2: SNHLY, FYNNEI. The CDR3 DNA sequence: TGTACCAGCAGCCAAGGGGCAGAAAAACTGTTTTTT. Amino acids: CTSSQGAEKLFF.

The gene calls are TRBV20-1 and TRBJ1-1, with D possibly TRBD1 on 6 matching bases. The CDR3 has 12 residues. Germline CDR1 and CDR2: DFQATT and SNEGSKA (reference sequence). Trimming cost V 1 base and J 11 bases, with 14 bases left between them. The CDR3 DNA reads as TGCAGTGCTAGAGCCCGGACAGCGGAGGCTTTCTTT. This gives the protein CSARARTAEAFF.

CDR3 DNA: TGCAGTGCTAGGCAGGGGAACGGCAATCAGCCCCTCCACTTT. Its translation is CSARQGNGNQPLHF. The chain has TRBV20-1 and TRBJ1-6; D perhaps matches TRBD1 (6 bases). Trimming removed 3 bases at V and 13 bases at J, with 19 bases between. Germline-derived CDR1 and CDR2 are DFQATT and SNEGSKA (reference sequence). The CDR3 extends over 14 amino acids.

The chain recombines TRBV10-3 with TRBJ1-4; a weak D match, TRBD1 (5 bases). The germline V gene encodes CDR1 ENHRY and CDR2 SYGVKD. V lost 5 bases and J 10 bases, leaving 17 bases between the germline ends. The CDR3 consists of 14 residues. This chain's CDR3 is CAISQQASSGKLFF. CDR3 DNA: TGTGCCATCAGTCAACAGGCAAGCTCTGGAAAACTGTTTTTT.

As regards this clonotype: No conserved phenylalanine or tryptophan ends this CDR3, so it is likely a read error. This chain joins TRBV15 and TRBJ2-2; D gene unclear. From germline, CDR1 is LNHNV and CDR2 YYDKDF (reference sequence). With 0 bases removed from V and 5 bases from J, the gap between germline ends came to 7 bases. This CDR3 is built from 14 residues. The DNA of the CDR3 is TGTGCCACCAGCAGAGATAGGGCGACCGGGGAGCTGTTTCTT. Residues: CATSRDRATGELFL.

In this sample, this clonotype turned up many times. This chain connects TRBV10-3 to TRBJ1-1; D unclear. V lost 8 bases and J 3 bases, leaving 4 bases between the germline ends. CDR3 length: 10 residues. Germline CDR1 reads ENHRY; CDR2 reads SYGVKD. The CDR3 sequence: CAIGDTEAFF. CDR3 nucleotides: TGTGCCATCGGAGACACTGAAGCTTTCTTT.

The CDR3 spells CSARDAGTGVDSPLHF. CDR3 in DNA: TGCAGTGCTAGAGACGCGGGGACAGGGGTAGATTCACCCCTCCACTTT. V usage is TRBV20-1 and J usage is TRBJ1-6; 10 bases line up with TRBD1. Trimming cost V 0 bases and J 8 bases; bases outside gene matches: 7. The CDR3 spans 16 residues. The germline V gene encodes CDR1 DFQATT and CDR2 SNEGSKA (reference sequence).

This rearrangement joins TRBV15 to TRBJ2-5; the D gene could be TRBD1 or TRBD2 (5 bases each). V shed 2 bases and J shed 9 bases, with 19 bases lying between them. Germline V CDR1 and CDR2: LNHNV, YYDKDF (reference sequence). CDR3 length: 15 amino acids. CDR3 residues: CATSRTPRDGDSQYF. As DNA, the CDR3 is TGTGCCACCAGCAGAACGCCAAGGGACGGGGATTCCCAGTACTTC.

The chain uses TRBV7-9 and TRBJ2-5, with TRBD2 matching over 9 bases. The germline V gene has CDR1 SEHNR and CDR2 FQNEAQ (reference sequence). The J segment lost 1 base and the V segment lost 4 bases, leaving 7 bases of the junction unmatched. The length of the CDR3 is 16 residues. The CDR3 DNA reads as TGTGCCAGCAGCTCAGCGGCGGGAGGGTCCCAAGAGACCCAGTACTTC. Translating gives CASSSAAGGSQETQYF.